The entry below gives a single T cell receptor (beta chain) sequence along with its context. The data stem from a study of OX40 agonist ivuxolimab in advanced cancers. CDR3 size: 14 residues. Germline V gene lookup returns CDR1 SGHAT and CDR2 FQDESV (reference sequence). Trimming cost V 1 base and J 5 bases, with 9 bases left between them. TCRdb's copy holds only in-frame clones and misses some; the assay was immunoSEQ multiplex PCR. The sample lists tens of thousands of clones, about 88% occurring once. If patients had autoimmune disease history or systemic immunosuppression, they were excluded. This receptor was identified in an adult with an advanced solid tumor such as melanoma, head and neck, liver or kidney cancer. The specimen was CD4+ or CD8+ T cells sorted from blood, collected in a trial of the OX40 agonist ivuxolimab. J is TRBJ2-1 and V is TRBV11-1; D is unresolved. Here the CDR3 reads CASSLVRTHNEQFF. CDR3 DNA sequence: TGTGCCAGCAGCTTAGTCAGAACCCACAATGAGCAGTTCTTC.